This is a list of T cell receptor beta chains from one sample in a study of early T cells in non-severe SARS-CoV-2 infection. TCRdb fed the 5' RACE reads into MiXCR, producing one record per CDR3 protein. Among around 57,000 distinct CDR3 sequences listed, 10% to 11% were seen once. Input material: whole blood. The receptors here all came from an adult who was a healthcare worker with PCR-confirmed SARS-CoV-2 infection or an uninfected control (not recorded which). Both conserved end residues are part of each CDR3. Fields, in order: J gene, V gene, D gene, clone size, CDR3 DNA, CDR3 protein. A D gene is named only where the DNA matches it firmly. Where a row states a size, it is once, few, many or the class of an expanded clone; other rows omit it.

>TRBJ2-2|TRBV19|.|many
TGTGCCAGTACCACGGACTATCCCACCGGGGAGCTGTTTTTT
CASTTDYPTGELFF
>TRBJ2-2|TRBV5-1|.|many
TGCGCCAGCGCGGACGGGGGCCCGTCCCCCGGGGAGCTGTTTTTT
CASADGGPSPGELFF
>TRBJ1-1|TRBV13|.|.
TGTGCCAGCAGAAATAGGGAGGGTATGAACACTGAAGCTTTCTTT
CASRNREGMNTEAFF
>TRBJ1-2|TRBV6-2/TRBV6-3|.|.
TGTGCCAGCAGTTACTGGCCTGACTATGGCTACACCTTC
CASSYWPDYGYTF
>TRBJ2-5|TRBV5-1|TRBD2|.
TGCGCCAGCAGTAGGTTAGCGGGTACGGAGACCCAGTACTTC
CASSRLAGTETQYF
>TRBJ1-1|TRBV10-3|.|many
TGTGCCATCAAGCGAGGGGAGAGGACCACTGAAGTTTTCTTT
CAIKRGERTTEVFF
>TRBJ2-5|TRBV12-5|TRBD1|.
TGTGCTAGTGGTTTGGGGACAGGGTTAAAAGTGACCCAGTACTTC
CASGLGTGLKVTQYF
>TRBJ1-1|TRBV3-1|.|many
TGTGCCAGCAGCCAAAAATCGAACACTGAAGCTTTCTTT
CASSQKSNTEAFF
>TRBJ2-5|TRBV29-1|.|many
TGCAGCGTTGTTTTGAGCCAAGAGACCCAGTACTTC
CSVVLSQETQYF
>TRBJ2-2|TRBV29-1|.|once
TGCAGCGTTGGGCAGGTGAACACCGGGGAGCTGTTTTTT
CSVGQVNTGELFF
>TRBJ2-2|TRBV20-1|.|many
TGCAGTGCTAAGACAGAGCACACCGGGGAGCTGTTTTTT
CSAKTEHTGELFF
>TRBJ2-5|TRBV5-4|.|.
TGTGCCAGCAGCCCAGACAGGTACCAAGAGACCCAGTACTTC
CASSPDRYQETQYF
>TRBJ2-7|TRBV7-9|.|few
TGTGCCAGCAGCCGTGAACGGGCCGCGCGGGAGCAGTACTTC
CASSRERAAREQYF
>TRBJ1-4|TRBV12-3/TRBV12-4|.|few
TGTGCCAGCAATTTCGCGGGACTGAAAGGTGAAAAACTGTTTTTT
CASNFAGLKGEKLFF
>TRBJ1-2|TRBV20-1|.|few
TGCAGTGCTCAGGACGCAGGTTTCTCTGGCTACACCTTC
CSAQDAGFSGYTF
>TRBJ2-1|TRBV7-2|.|few
TGTGCCAGCAGCCCCGCTAGCAATGAGCAGTTCTTC
CASSPASNEQFF